Shown below are 6 T cell receptor beta chains from a single sample sequenced in a study of blood T cell repertoires in COVID-19. The assay was immunoSEQ multiplex PCR, and TCRdb's table has in-frame clones only and misses some. Of about 180,000 clones listed, around 90% are singletons. The specimen sequenced was peripheral blood. These receptors were taken from a man in his sixties with COVID-19, enrolled during active disease.

The CDR3 nucleotides are TGCAGTGCTAGTCCCGGACTCACCGGCGAGCAGTACTTC. It specifies CSASPGLTGEQYF. V and J are TRBV20-1 and TRBJ2-7, with TRBD2 as a possible D gene (5 bases). The CDR3 sequence is 13 residues long. Germline CDR1 is DFQATT and CDR2 is SNEGSKA (reference sequence). The ends were cut back, 3 bases at V and 6 bases at J, with 15 bases in the middle.

V gene TRBV19 combines with J gene TRBJ1-1; D is unresolved. The germline gives CDR1 LNHDA, CDR2 SQIVND (reference sequence). Trimming stripped 0 bases from V and 6 bases from J, with 14 bases between. There are 15 residues in the CDR3. CDR3 amino acids: CASSIDRSLRSEAFF. CDR3 DNA sequence: TGTGCCAGTAGTATAGATCGTTCATTGAGGTCTGAAGCTTTCTTT.

V and J are TRBV6-6 and TRBJ2-1; D is unclear. CDR3 size: 12 residues. V dropped 7 bases and J dropped 10 bases, with 14 bases sitting between them. Per the germline V gene, CDR1 is MNHNY and CDR2 is SVGAGI (reference sequence). This CDR3 reads CASTNGVSEQFF. DNA of the CDR3: TGTGCCAGCACCAACGGTGTTTCGGAGCAGTTCTTC.

The V and J genes are TRBV3-1 (or the pseudogene TRBV3-2) and TRBJ1-2; TRBD1 is a possible D gene (6 bases). The germline CDR1 and CDR2 sequences are LGHDT and YNNKEL (reference sequence). The V end was cut by 0 bases, the J end by 13 bases, with 12 bases between. The CDR3 has 12 amino acids. The CDR3 spells CASSQDRQARTF. CDR3 nucleotide sequence: TGTGCCAGCAGCCAAGATAGACAGGCCCGCACCTTC.

The rearrangement uses TRBV2 and TRBJ1-2; D remains unclear. Germline CDR1 is SNHLY and CDR2 is FYNNEI. The V end was cut by 6 bases, the J end by 0 bases, with 8 bases between. The length of the CDR3 is 13 residues. The CDR3 here is CASRGTTNYGYTF. CDR3 sequence (DNA): TGTGCCAGCAGGGGCACCACTAACTATGGCTACACCTTC.

This clone has more than one count but fewer than ten. The V gene is TRBV7-9, the J gene TRBJ2-5; D unclear. V was cut by 3 bases and J by 4 bases, with 12 bases left in between. CDR3 length: 14 residues. Germline CDR1 reads SEHNR; CDR2 reads FQNEAQ (reference sequence). The CDR3 DNA is TGTGCCAGCAGCTTGACGGGTCTGGGAGAGACCCAGTACTTC. It yields the protein CASSLTGLGETQYF.